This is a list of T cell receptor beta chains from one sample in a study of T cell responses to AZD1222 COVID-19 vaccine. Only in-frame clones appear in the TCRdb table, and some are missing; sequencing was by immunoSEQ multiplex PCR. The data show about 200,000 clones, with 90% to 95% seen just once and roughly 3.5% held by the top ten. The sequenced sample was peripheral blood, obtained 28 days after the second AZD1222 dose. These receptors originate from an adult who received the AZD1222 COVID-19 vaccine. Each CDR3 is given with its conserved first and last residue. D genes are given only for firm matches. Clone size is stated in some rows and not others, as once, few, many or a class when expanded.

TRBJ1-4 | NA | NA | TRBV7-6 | TGTGCCAGCAGCCCCCTACAGGGTATAGAGGAAAAACTGTTTTTT | CASSPLQGIEEKLFF
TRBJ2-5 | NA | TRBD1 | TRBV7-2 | TGTGCCAGCAGCCCCCGTGGAACAGGGGACCTAGACCAGTACTTC | CASSPRGTGDLDQYF
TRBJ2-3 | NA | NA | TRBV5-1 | TGCGCCAGCAGCCAAACAGATACGCAGTATTTT | CASSQTDTQYF
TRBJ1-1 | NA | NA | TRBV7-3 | TGTGCCAGCAGTCGCTCAGCGGGCACTGAAGCTTTCTTT | CASSRSAGTEAFF
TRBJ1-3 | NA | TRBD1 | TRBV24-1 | TGTGCCACCAGCACAGGGGCCGGAAACACCATATATTTT | CATSTGAGNTIYF
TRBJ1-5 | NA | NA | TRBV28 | TGTGCCAGCAGTTTATGGGCTCAGCCCCAGCATTTT | CASSLWAQPQHF
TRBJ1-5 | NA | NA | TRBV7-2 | TGTGCCAGCAGCCTTCACGCGGTTGGGGTTCAGCCCCAGCATTTT | CASSLHAVGVQPQHF
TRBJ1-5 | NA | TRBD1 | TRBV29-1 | TGCAGCGTAGTGACAGGGGGCCAGCCCCAGCATTTT | CSVVTGGQPQHF
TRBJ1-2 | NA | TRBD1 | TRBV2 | TGTGCCAGCAGTTTCAAACAGGGGAACTATGGCTACACCTTC | CASSFKQGNYGYTF
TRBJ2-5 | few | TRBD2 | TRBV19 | TGTGCCAGTAGTACTAGCGGGTTCCAAGGTACCCAGTACTTC | CASSTSGFQGTQYF
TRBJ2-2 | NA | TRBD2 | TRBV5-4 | TGTGCCAGCAGCTTACCCGGGAGGGCCGGCGGGGAGCTGTTTTTT | CASSLPGRAGGELFF
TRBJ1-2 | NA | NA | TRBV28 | TGTGCCAGCAGTTTACAAACCCGGCATGGCTACACCTTC | CASSLQTRHGYTF
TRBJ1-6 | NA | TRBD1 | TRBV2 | TGTGCCAACTGGGACAGGCATTCACCCCTCCACTTT | CANWDRHSPLHF
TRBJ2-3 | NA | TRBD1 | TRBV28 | TGTGCCAGCAGTCCCGGACAGGGAGTTAGCACAGATACGCAGTATTTT | CASSPGQGVSTDTQYF
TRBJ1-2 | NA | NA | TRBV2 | TGTGCCACCGAGGAAGGTGGAGGGCTGAACTATGGCTACACCTTC | CATEEGGGLNYGYTF
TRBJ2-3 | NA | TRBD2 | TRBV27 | TGTGCCAGCATAGCGGGAGGGCTCACAGATACGCAGTATTTT | CASIAGGLTDTQYF
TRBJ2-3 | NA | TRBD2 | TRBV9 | TGTGCCAGCAGCGTAGCGAAGGGCGAGGGAGGGCCGGGAGATACGCAGTATTTT | CASSVAKGEGGPGDTQYF
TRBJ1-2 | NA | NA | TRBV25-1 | TGTGCCAGCAGTGAATTTGGGAGCGGGGAAGTGTTTTCGGATGGCTACACCTTC | CASSEFGSGEVFSDGYTF
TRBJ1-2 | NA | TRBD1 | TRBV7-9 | TGTGCCAGCAGCACCCACGACAGGGGTGGTAACTATGGCTACACCTTC | CASSTHDRGGNYGYTF
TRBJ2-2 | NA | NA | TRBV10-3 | TGTGCCATCAGTCCACTAGAAACCGGGGAGCTGTTTTTT | CAISPLETGELFF
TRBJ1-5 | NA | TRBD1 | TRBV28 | TGTGCCAGCAGTAAGGGGACAGGGGGCAAGAAGCCCCAGCATTTT | CASSKGTGGKKPQHF
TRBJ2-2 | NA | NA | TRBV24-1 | TGTGCCACCAGTGATTCCGGTGAAGGGACCAGGGAGCTGTTTTTT | CATSDSGEGTRELFF
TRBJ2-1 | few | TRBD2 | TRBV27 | TGTGCCAGCAGCCCTGGACTAGCACCGCCGAACAATGAGCAGTTCTTC | CASSPGLAPPNNEQFF
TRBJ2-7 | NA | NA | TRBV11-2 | TGTGCCAGCAGGGGTTGGGGCCGCTCCTACGAGCAGTACTTC | CASRGWGRSYEQYF
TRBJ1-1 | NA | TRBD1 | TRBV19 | TGTGCCAGTAGTATAGCTGACAGGGAGCGTAGGAACACTGAAGCTTTCTTT | CASSIADRERRNTEAFF
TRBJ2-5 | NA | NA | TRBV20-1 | TGCAGTGCTAGGGGGCAAGAGACCCAGTACTTC | CSARGQETQYF
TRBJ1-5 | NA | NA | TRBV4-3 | TGCGCCAGCAGCCACACGACAGGTCAGCCCCAGCATTTT | CASSHTTGQPQHF